The following is a T cell receptor beta chain sequence with its context. Its antigen is not yet known. There are no base qualities to consult, and no much larger clone falls within one base. In the ViraFEST assay, PBMC were stimulated with viral peptide pools, and antigen-specific CD4+ T cell clonotypes were then identified by expansion using TCR sequencing. After less than eleven days of culture, CD4+ T cells were isolated with the EasySep CD4+ T cell isolation kit. Two doses of either the BNT162b2 or the mRNA-1273 mRNA SARS-CoV-2 vaccine were administered to participants. Negative nucleocapsid antibody results before and after vaccination confirmed that the healthy vaccine recipients had no prior SARS-CoV-2 infection. Each well held around 2 million PBMC cultured in IMDM containing roughly 5% human AB serum, roughly 9.9 IU/ml IL-2 and gentamicin, along with 8 to 10 ug/ml peptides. Half of the culture medium was replaced with fresh IL-2-containing medium on days 3 and 7. Each peptide stimulation condition was cultured in triplicate wells unless otherwise noted. PBMC were separated from whole blood using Ficoll-Paque Plus gradient centrifugation and were then either cryopreserved at -140C or used fresh. The overlapping peptide pools covered the spike proteins of SARS-CoV-2 and of the common cold coronaviruses HCoV-NL63, HCoV-OC43 and HCoV-229E. Genomic DNA was extracted from cultured CD4+ T cells with the QIAamp micro DNA kit.

Germline trimming: 4 bases from V, 4 bases from J; junction bases outside gene matches: 2. There are 14 amino acids in the CDR3, from cysteine to phenylalanine inclusive. Of the read, only the CDR3 DNA is kept; its 42 bases are in frame from base 1. In the germline V gene (reference sequence), CDR1 corresponds to LGHDT and CDR2 to YNNKEL. Receptor libraries were prepared by the immunoSEQ multiplex PCR assay. TCR beta CDR3 sequencing was performed on DNA from the cultured, isolated CD4+ T cells. Processing in the source paper ran as follows. Non-productive TCR sequences were removed and reads were trimmed to the CDR3 region, keeping CDR3s of at least 7 amino acids. The MANAFEST web app was used to pick out antigen-specific clonotypes by comparing their expansion in peptide wells with that in reference cultures. For clones to be considered positive, expansion at FDR<0.05 versus reference and all other wells, an odds ratio above 5, and a frequency above 0.1% in two replicate wells were required. A clonotype was defined as cross-reactive if the clonotype was significantly expanded both in SARS-CoV-2 spike wells and in at least one common cold coronavirus spike condition. Using the stringdist R package, CDR3 similarity was measured by Levenshtein distance, and unrooted trees were constructed with ape in R 3.6.1. TCRdb re-hosts the immuneACCESS table, in-frame sequences only. Its copies lack some clones; in the studies checked, an unresolved V gene accounts for under half of them, and the cause for the rest is not known. V and J calls and clone size follow that table, whereas D and trimming were derived from the DNA. Counted in this sample were some 23,000 clones; 69% of them appeared once. The ten biggest clones cover approximately 8.2% of the sample.

These data are taken from a study of vaccination effects on CD4 cells after COVID-19 (dated by TCRdb to between 2021 and 2023). Looking at the study overall: Across the study, the median time from the second dose to post-vaccine sampling was 72 days (range 14 to 241). In both COVID-19 convalescent patients and infection-naive vaccine recipients, the study compared SARS-CoV-2 spike-specific CD4+ TCR repertoires from before mRNA vaccination with those from after it. The full study included some eleven COVID-19 convalescent patients and a handful of SARS-CoV-2-naive healthy vaccine recipients. Cultures from other donors in the study were sequenced using the Oncomine TCR Beta short-read assay on an Illumina iSeq 100. Results the study describes overall, beyond this receptor: Among healthy vaccine recipients, nearly all vaccine-induced clones were SARS-CoV-2 mono-reactive, and only 1 of 255 was cross-reactive with common cold coronaviruses. Marked clonal contraction was observed in both infection-induced and vaccine-induced clones at late post-vaccination timepoints, consistent with waning T cell responses. The study was limited by a small number of convalescent patients, and early post-infection timepoints were lacking.

The TCR originated in a human donor who received a COVID-19 vaccine. The sample was CD4+ T cells from PBMCs cultured with SARS-CoV-2 spike peptides, taken after COVID-19 vaccination. Sample cell subset or site, as interpreted from the label and publication: SARS-CoV-2 spike overlapping peptide pool stimulation. This chain joins TRBV3-1 (or the pseudogene TRBV3-2) to TRBJ1-1, with 11 bases in between that match TRBD1. The CDR3 protein: CASSRGTGGTEAFF. The nucleotide sequence is TGTGCCAGCAGCCGGGGGACAGGGGGCACTGAAGCTTTCTTT.